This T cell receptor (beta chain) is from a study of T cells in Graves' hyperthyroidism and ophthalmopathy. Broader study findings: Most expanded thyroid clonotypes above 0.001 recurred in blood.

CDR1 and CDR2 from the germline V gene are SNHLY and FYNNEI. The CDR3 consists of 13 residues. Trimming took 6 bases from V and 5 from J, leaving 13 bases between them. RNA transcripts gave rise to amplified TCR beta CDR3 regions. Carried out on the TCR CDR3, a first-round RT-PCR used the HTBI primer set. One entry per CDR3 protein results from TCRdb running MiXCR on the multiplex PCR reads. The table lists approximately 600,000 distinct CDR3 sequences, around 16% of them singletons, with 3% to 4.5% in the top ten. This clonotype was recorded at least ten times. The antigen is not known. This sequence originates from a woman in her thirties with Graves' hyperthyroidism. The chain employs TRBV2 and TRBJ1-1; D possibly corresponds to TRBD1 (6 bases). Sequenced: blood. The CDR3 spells CASSPEGGTEAFF. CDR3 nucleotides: TGTGCCAGCAGCCCCGAGGGGGGAACTGAAGCTTTCTTT. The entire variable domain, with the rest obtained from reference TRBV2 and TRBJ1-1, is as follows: EPEVTQTPSHQVTQMGQEVILRCVPISNHLYFYWYRQILGQKVEFLVSFYNNEISEKSEIFDDQFSVERPDGSNFTLKIRSTKLEDSAMYFCASSPEGGTEAFFGQGTRLTVV.